This T cell receptor (beta chain) emerged from a study of PD-1 blockade in classical Hodgkin lymphoma. Profiling relied on immunoSEQ multiplex PCR, and the TCRdb table lists in-frame clones only, not all of them. Of fewer than 110,000 clones listed, 85% to 90% are singletons. Study results and caveats: Reasons behind the repertoire differences stay unclear, perhaps disease activity or earlier therapy. Similar baseline diversity was found in complete responders and newly diagnosed patients.

No patient escaped relapse after autologous stem cell transplantation, and brentuximab vedotin exposure varied. Complete response, partial response or progressive disease constituted the best response categories observed. As for this clone: Antigen: not known.

This sequence originates from a human donor with classical Hodgkin lymphoma. This specimen was peripheral blood mononuclear cells (PBMCs), taken before the second cycle of nivolumab.

The CDR3 coding sequence is TGTGCCAGTAGTATTAAAGACAGGGGTTACGAAGCTTTCTTT. Protein: CASSIKDRGYEAFF. The V gene is TRBV19, the J gene TRBJ1-1, with 8 bases that match TRBD1. This CDR3 has 14 residues. With V trimmed by 3 bases and J by 8 bases, 8 bases remained unmatched. Germline assignment: CDR1 LNHDA and CDR2 SQIVND (reference sequence).